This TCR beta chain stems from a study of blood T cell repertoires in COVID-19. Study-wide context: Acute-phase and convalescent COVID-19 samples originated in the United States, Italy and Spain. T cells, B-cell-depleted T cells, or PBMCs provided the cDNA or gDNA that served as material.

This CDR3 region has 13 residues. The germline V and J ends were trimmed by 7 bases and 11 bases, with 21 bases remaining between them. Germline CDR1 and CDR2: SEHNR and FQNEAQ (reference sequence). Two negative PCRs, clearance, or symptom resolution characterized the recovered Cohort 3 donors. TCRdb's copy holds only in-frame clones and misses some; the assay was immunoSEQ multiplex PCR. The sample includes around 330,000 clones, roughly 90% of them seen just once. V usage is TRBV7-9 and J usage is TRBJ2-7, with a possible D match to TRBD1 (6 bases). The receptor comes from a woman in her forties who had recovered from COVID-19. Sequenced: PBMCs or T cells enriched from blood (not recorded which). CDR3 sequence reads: CASTYGTRSVEYF. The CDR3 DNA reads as TGTGCCAGCACCTACGGGACACGTTCTGTGGAGTACTTC.